This TCR beta chain stems from a study of T cell responses to AZD1222 COVID-19 vaccine. This clone appeared once. The antigen is unknown. CDR3 length: 13 residues. Germline CDR1 reads SGHRS; CDR2 reads YFSETQ. The V gene lost 4 bases and the J gene lost 1 base, with 6 bases spanning the gap. The study pooled second doses at about 4 or about 12 weeks. Findings of the study overall: It should be noted that donors were predominantly white British and more often female, and clonal diversity was possibly underestimated. Spike-spanning, vaccine-associated CD4 TCRs were dominant at 160-218 and 743-854.

Generated by immunoSEQ multiplex PCR, the TCRdb table keeps only in-frame clones and is missing some. Among approximately 88,000 clones listed, around nine tenths were seen once. This receptor was obtained from an adult who received the AZD1222 COVID-19 vaccine. The specimen was peripheral blood, collected 28 days after the second AZD1222 dose. The chain is built from TRBV5-1 and TRBJ1-5; D gene unclear. Here the CDR3 reads CASSRWSNQPQHF. DNA of the CDR3: TGCGCCAGCAGCAGATGGAGCAATCAGCCCCAGCATTTT.